This T cell receptor beta chain was recovered during a study of regulatory T cells in long-lasting Graves disease. The V and J ends lost 4 bases and 1 base respectively, with 8 bases between them. CDR3 length equals 13 residues. Germline V lookup: CDR1 SGHRS, CDR2 YFSETQ. About this clonotype itself: The antigen remains undetermined.

Arm-PCR of CDR3 regions and iRepertoire HTBI primers were used to build TCR beta libraries. TCRdb ran MiXCR on the multiplex PCR reads and lists one entry per CDR3 protein. The sample holds hundreds of thousands of distinct CDR3 sequences; around 30% are singletons and the top ten take roughly 41%. The time point here: persistent/refractory GD, antithyroid drugs over 5 years with positive TRAb. After RNA was extracted from PBMCs, the TCR library was made from it. Xi'an, China, was home to the endocrinology department that provided patients. Study findings and constraints: When disease was persistent, TRBV28, TRBJ1-2 and TRBJ2-5 were the favored segments. With under 3,500 shared public clonotypes, persistent patients exceeded new patients, who shared about a thousand.

This specimen was peripheral blood mononuclear cells (PBMCs), taken when the disease was refractory, from a patient treated with antithyroid drugs. The clonotype was recovered from a female donor with Graves disease. The chain joins TRBV5-1 to TRBJ2-5; D gene unclear. CDR3: CASSLYIQETQYF. In DNA form, the CDR3 reads TGCGCCAGCAGCCTTTATATCCAAGAGACCCAGTACTTC. Using reference TRBV5-1 and TRBJ2-5 for the parts outside the CDR3, the full variable domain is KAGVTQTPRYLIKTRGQQVTLSCSPISGHRSVSWYQQTPGQGLQFLFEYFSETQRNKGNFPGRFSGRQFSNSRSEMNVSTLELGDSALYLCASSLYIQETQYFGPGTRLLVL.